These 11 T cell receptor beta chains were sequenced from one sample in a study of T cell responses to AZD1222 COVID-19 vaccine. The data were produced by immunoSEQ multiplex PCR, yet TCRdb's version contains in-frame clones alone and is incomplete. The repertoire includes 95,000 to 110,000 clones, approximately 86% of them detected once, and over 3% sits in the top ten. The sample in question was peripheral blood, obtained 28 days after the second dose of the MenACWY control vaccine. These receptors were collected from an adult who received the MenACWY meningococcal vaccine as a control.

The chain uses TRBV20-1 and TRBJ2-3; D is uncertain. Trimming stripped 6 bases from V and 8 bases from J, with 15 bases between. The CDR3 sequence is 12 residues long. From germline, CDR1 is DFQATT and CDR2 SNEGSKA (reference sequence). CDR3: CSASSGRRTQYF. CDR3 nucleotide sequence: TGCAGTGCCAGTTCGGGCCGGCGTACGCAGTATTTT.

The V and J genes are TRBV11-2 and TRBJ1-2, with D perhaps matching TRBD1 (6 bases). V dropped 6 bases and J dropped 9 bases, with 11 bases sitting between them. Looked up from germline, CDR1 is SGHAT and CDR2 is FQNNGV. There are 11 residues in the CDR3. The DNA for the CDR3 is TGTGCCAGCAGTGGGGGGCTTAGCTACACCTTC. Protein product: CASSGGLSYTF.

This clone was recorded a few times. The V call is TRBV30, the J call TRBJ2-7; the match to TRBD1 covers 9 bases. The CDR3 runs 15 residues. The germline V gene has CDR1 GTSNPN and CDR2 SVGIG (reference sequence). The V gene end was trimmed by 0 bases and the J gene end by 5 bases; junction bases not matched to a gene: 8. The CDR3 protein is CAWSVPGQGSDEQYF. CDR3 DNA sequence: TGTGCCTGGAGTGTACCAGGACAGGGGTCCGACGAGCAGTACTTC.

The chain is built from TRBV5-6 and TRBJ1-6; D is undetermined. Looked up from germline, CDR1 is SGHDT and CDR2 is YYEEEE. V lost 1 base and J 9 bases, leaving 8 bases between the germline ends. CDR3 size: 13 residues. The CDR3 reads CASSLPNSSPLHF. The CDR3 DNA follows: TGTGCCAGCAGCTTGCCTAATAGTTCACCCCTCCACTTT.

The chain links TRBV5-1 to TRBJ2-7; 9 bases fit TRBD1. Per germline, CDR1 SGHRS and CDR2 YFSETQ. The CDR3 spans 15 residues. V lost 3 bases to trimming and J lost 5 bases; unmatched junction nucleotides: 9. The CDR3 spells CASSSPGTGLNEQYF. CDR3 bases: TGCGCCAGCAGCTCCCCCGGGACAGGGTTGAACGAGCAGTACTTC.

This chain links TRBV19 with TRBJ2-3; 9 bases are a match to TRBD1. J lost 4 bases, V lost 3 bases, and 5 bases had no gene match. Germline CDR1 is LNHDA and CDR2 is SQIVND (reference sequence). CDR3 length equals 15 residues. CDR3 bases: TGTGCCAGTAGTATTGACAGGGGGGTGCCAGATACGCAGTATTTT. Protein: CASSIDRGVPDTQYF.

The rearrangement joins TRBV9 to TRBJ1-5; D unclear. This CDR3 is built from 15 residues. Germline V gives CDR1 SGDLS, CDR2 YYNGEE. V dropped 3 bases and J dropped 1 base, with 11 bases sitting between them. The chain's CDR3 is CASSEGLLSNQPQHF. DNA of the CDR3: TGTGCCAGCAGCGAGGGCCTCCTGAGCAATCAGCCCCAGCATTTT.

DNA of the CDR3: TGTGCCAGCACCGACAGGGCACGCGACGAGCAGTACTTC. It is translated as CASTDRARDEQYF. This rearrangement joins TRBV2 to TRBJ2-7; 7 positions agree with TRBD1. CDR3 size: 13 residues. In germline, CDR1 is SNHLY, CDR2 FYNNEI. The V segment lost 7 bases and the J segment 5 bases; nucleotides outside the gene matches: 8.

This rearrangement joins TRBV30 to TRBJ2-2, with D tentatively TRBD1 (5 bases). This CDR3 contains 13 residues. The ends were cut back, 2 bases at V and 5 bases at J, with 9 bases in the middle. Germline assignment: CDR1 GTSNPN and CDR2 SVGIG (reference sequence). The CDR3 is CAWSTRVTGELFF. The CDR3 nucleotides read TGTGCCTGGAGTACCAGGGTTACCGGGGAGCTGTTTTTT. The full variable domain, completed using reference TRBV30 and TRBJ2-2, is SQTIHQWPATLVQPVGSPLSLECTVEGTSNPNLYWYRQAAGRGLQLLFYSVGIGQISSEVPQNLSASRPQDRQFILSSKKLLLSDSGFYLCAWSTRVTGELFFGEGSRLTVL.

This clone was counted at least ten times. The chain uses TRBV28 and TRBJ1-5, with 7 bases identical to TRBD1. The length of the CDR3 is 13 residues. CDR1 and CDR2 from the germline V gene are MDHEN and SYDVKM. The V gene end was trimmed by 6 bases and the J gene end by 9 bases; junction bases not matched to a gene: 8. The CDR3 DNA is TGTGCCAGCAGGCGGACAGGCAGTCCGCCCCAGCATTTT. Encoded protein: CASRRTGSPPQHF.

This clone has only one observation. The chain joins TRBV18 to TRBJ1-4; weak D call: TRBD1 (6 bases). V was clipped by 6 bases and J by 0 bases, with 11 bases between them. The CDR3 totals 15 residues. Germline-derived CDR1 and CDR2 are KGHSH and LQKENI. The CDR3 DNA reads as TGTGCCAGCTCGCGGGACACCTCAACTAATGAAAAACTGTTTTTT. This sequence encodes CASSRDTSTNEKLFF.